This T cell receptor beta chain derives from a study of T cell repertoires in cytomegalovirus infection. Across the study: Both a matching HLA type and CMV infection were indicated by public TCR beta signatures.

The CDR3 length is 15 residues. Unmatched junction bases numbered 8, after V lost 5 bases and J lost 4 bases. Germline V lookup: CDR1 SGHTA, CDR2 FQGNSA. TCRdb re-derived calls from the reads in MiXCR, one entry per CDR3 protein. This sample yields approximately 180,000 distinct CDR3 sequences, of which roughly a fifth are seen a single time; around 3.1% belongs to the top ten. Findings and limits, study-wide: CMV carriers with the relevant HLA were identified by cumulative public TCR beta family frequency.

This clonotype was detected ten times or more. What it binds is not known. V is TRBV7-2 and J is TRBJ1-2, with TRBD1 identical over 9 bases. Sequenced input: PBMCs. This TCR derives from a human donor in good health (CMV status not recorded). Some clones in this sample may be carry-over from other donors' samples. Here the CDR3 reads CASSPTRDRVYGYTF. CDR3 bases: TGTGCCAGCAGCCCAACCCGGGACAGGGTCTATGGCTACACCTTC.